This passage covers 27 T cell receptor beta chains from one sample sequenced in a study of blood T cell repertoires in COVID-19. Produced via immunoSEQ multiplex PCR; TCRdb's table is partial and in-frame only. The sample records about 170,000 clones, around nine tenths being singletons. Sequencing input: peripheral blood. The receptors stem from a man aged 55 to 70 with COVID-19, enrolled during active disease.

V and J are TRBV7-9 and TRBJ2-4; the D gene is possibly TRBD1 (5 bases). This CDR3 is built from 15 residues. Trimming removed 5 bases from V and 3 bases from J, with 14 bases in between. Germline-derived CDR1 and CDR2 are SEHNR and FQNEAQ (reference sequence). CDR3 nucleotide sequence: TGTGCCAGCAGCCCTGTGGGGCTAGACAAAAACATTCAGTACTTC. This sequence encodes CASSPVGLDKNIQYF. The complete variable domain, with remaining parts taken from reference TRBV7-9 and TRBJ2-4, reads DTGVSQNPRHKITKRGQNVTFRCDPISEHNRLYWYRQTLGQGPEFLTYFQNEAQLEKSRLLSDRFSAERPKGSFSTLEIQRTEQGDSAMYLCASSPVGLDKNIQYFGAGTRLSVL.

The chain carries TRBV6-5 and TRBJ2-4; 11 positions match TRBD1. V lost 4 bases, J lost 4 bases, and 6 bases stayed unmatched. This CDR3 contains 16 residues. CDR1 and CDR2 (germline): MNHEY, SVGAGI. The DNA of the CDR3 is TGTGCCAGCAGTTCCTTAGGGGACAGGGGGAAAAACATTCAGTACTTC. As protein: CASSSLGDRGKNIQYF.

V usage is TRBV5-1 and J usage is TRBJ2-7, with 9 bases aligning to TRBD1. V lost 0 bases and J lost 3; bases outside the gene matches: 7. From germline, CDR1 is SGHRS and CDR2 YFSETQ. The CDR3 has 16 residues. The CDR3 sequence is CASSLAGTGRGYEQYF. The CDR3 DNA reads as TGCGCCAGCAGCTTGGCCGGGACAGGGCGAGGCTACGAGCAGTACTTC.

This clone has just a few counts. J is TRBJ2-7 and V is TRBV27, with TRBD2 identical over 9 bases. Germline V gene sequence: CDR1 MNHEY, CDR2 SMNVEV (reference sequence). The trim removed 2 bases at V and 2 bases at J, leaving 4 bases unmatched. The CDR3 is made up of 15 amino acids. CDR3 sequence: CASSLQPSGAYEQYF. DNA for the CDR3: TGTGCCAGCAGTTTACAGCCTAGCGGGGCCTACGAGCAGTACTTC.

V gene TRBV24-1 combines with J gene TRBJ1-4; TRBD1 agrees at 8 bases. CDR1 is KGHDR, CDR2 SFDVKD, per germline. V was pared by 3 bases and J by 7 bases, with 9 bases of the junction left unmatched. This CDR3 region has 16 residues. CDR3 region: CATSDGDPGGGEKLFF. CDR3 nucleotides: TGTGCCACCAGTGATGGCGATCCAGGGGGCGGTGAAAAACTGTTTTTT.

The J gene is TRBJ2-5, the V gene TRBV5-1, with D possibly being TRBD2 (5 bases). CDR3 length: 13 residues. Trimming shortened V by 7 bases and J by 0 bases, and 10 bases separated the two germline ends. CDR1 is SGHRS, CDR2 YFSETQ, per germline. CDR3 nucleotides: TGCGCCAGCTCAAGAGGGAACCAAGAGACCCAGTACTTC. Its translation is CASSRGNQETQYF.

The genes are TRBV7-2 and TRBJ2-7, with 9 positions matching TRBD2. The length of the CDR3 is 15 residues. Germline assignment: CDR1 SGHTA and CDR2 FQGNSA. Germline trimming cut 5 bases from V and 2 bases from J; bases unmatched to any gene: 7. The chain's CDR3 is CASSTRLADPYEQYF. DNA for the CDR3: TGTGCCAGCAGCACCCGACTAGCGGATCCCTACGAGCAGTACTTC.

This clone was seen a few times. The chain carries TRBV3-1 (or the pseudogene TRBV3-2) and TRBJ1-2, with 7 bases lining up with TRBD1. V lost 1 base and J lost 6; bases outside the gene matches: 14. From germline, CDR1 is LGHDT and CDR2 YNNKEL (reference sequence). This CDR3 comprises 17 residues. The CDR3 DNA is TGTGCCAGCAGCCAAGTCCCCACCCCGACAGGGAAAAATGGCTACACCTTC. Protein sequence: CASSQVPTPTGKNGYTF.

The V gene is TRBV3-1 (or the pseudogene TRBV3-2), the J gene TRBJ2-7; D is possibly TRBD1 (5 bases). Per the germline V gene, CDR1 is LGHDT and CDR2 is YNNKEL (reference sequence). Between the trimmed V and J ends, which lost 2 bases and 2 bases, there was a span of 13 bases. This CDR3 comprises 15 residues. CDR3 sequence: CASSQNQGNPYEQYF. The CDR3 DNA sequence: TGTGCCAGCAGCCAAAACCAGGGAAATCCCTACGAGCAGTACTTC.

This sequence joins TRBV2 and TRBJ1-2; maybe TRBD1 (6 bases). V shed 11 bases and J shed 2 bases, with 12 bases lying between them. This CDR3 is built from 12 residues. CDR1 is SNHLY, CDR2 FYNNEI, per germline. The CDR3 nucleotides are TGTGCCCAGCAGGGGATAAACTATGGCTACACCTTC. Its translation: CAQQGINYGYTF. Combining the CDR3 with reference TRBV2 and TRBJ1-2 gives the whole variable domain EPEVTQTPSHQVTQMGQEVILRCVPISNHLYFYWYRQILGQKVEFLVSFYNNEISEKSEIFDDQFSVERPDGSNFTLKIRSTKLEDSAMYFCAQQGINYGYTFGSGTRLTVV.

CDR3 DNA sequence: TGTGCCAGTAGTATCCTACAGGGGTCTAGCACTGAAGCTTTCTTT. Translating gives CASSILQGSSTEAFF. The chain couples TRBV19 to TRBJ1-1; TRBD1 matches 7 bases. The CDR3 sequence is 15 residues long. The V segment lost 3 bases and the J segment 4 bases; nucleotides outside the gene matches: 8. Per the germline V gene, CDR1 is LNHDA and CDR2 is SQIVND (reference sequence).

In DNA, the CDR3 is TGTGCCAGCAGCTTTGGTATTGGGGAAGCCGGGACAGGGGACTACGAGCAGTACTTC. Protein: CASSFGIGEAGTGDYEQYF. The V call is TRBV5-6, the J call TRBJ2-7, with TRBD1 matching 10 bases. Losses at the gene ends were 2 bases for V and 3 bases for J; bases not matched to a gene: 17. Germline CDR1 reads SGHDT; CDR2 reads YYEEEE. The CDR3 covers 19 residues.

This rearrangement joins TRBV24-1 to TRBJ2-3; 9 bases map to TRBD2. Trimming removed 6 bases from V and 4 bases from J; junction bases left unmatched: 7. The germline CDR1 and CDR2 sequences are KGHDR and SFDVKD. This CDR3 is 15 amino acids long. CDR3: CATSLAGVSADTQYF. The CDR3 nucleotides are TGTGCCACCAGTTTAGCGGGAGTGTCAGCAGATACGCAGTATTTT.

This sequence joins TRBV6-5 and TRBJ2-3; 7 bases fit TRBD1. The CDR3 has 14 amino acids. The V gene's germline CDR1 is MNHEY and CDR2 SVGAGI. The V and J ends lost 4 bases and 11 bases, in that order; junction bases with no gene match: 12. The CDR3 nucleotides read TGTGCCAGCAGTTCCCCGACAGGGAATCGGAGGCAGTATTTT. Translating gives CASSSPTGNRRQYF.

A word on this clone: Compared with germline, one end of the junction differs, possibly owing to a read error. For the CDR3, the DNA is TGTGCCAGCAGCCCACCCGGACAGGGGAAAAAAATCTTC. It specifies CASSPPGQGKKIF. The chain combines TRBV14 with TRBJ1-2, with TRBD1 identical over 9 bases. The CDR3 sequence is 13 residues long. Germline CDR1 reads SGHDN; CDR2 reads FVKESK.

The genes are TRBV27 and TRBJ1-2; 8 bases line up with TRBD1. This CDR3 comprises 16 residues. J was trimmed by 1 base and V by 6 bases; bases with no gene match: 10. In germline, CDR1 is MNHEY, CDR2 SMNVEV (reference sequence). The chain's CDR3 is CASRGAGTGDNYGYTF. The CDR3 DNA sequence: TGTGCCAGCAGAGGAGCCGGGACAGGAGATAACTATGGCTACACCTTC.

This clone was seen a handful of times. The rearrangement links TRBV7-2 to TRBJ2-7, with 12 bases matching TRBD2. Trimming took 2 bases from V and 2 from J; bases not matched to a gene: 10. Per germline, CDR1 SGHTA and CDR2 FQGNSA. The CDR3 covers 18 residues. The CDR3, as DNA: TGTGCCAGCAGCTTACGAGGGCTAGCGGGGGGGACCCCCTACGAGCAGTACTTC. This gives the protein CASSLRGLAGGTPYEQYF. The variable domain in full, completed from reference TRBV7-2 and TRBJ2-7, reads GAGVSQSPSNKVTEKGKDVELRCDPISGHTALYWYRQSLGQGLEFLIYFQGNSAPDKSGLPSDRFSAERTGGSVSTLTIQRTQQEDSAVYLCASSLRGLAGGTPYEQYFGPGTRLTVT.

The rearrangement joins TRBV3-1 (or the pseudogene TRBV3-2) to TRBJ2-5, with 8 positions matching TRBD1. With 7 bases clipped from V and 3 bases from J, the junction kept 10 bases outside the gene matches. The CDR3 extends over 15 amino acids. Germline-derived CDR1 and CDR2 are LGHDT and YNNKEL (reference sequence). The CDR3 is CASKGGLTGEETQYF. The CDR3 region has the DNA TGTGCCAGCAAGGGAGGTTTGACAGGGGAAGAGACCCAGTACTTC.

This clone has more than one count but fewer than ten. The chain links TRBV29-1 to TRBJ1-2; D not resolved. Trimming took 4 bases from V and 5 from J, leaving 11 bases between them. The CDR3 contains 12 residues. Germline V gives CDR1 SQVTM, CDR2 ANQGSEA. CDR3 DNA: TGCAGCGTTGGAATCAGTGAATATGGCTACACCTTC. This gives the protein CSVGISEYGYTF.

The DNA of the CDR3 is TGTGCCAGCAGCCAAGCAGGTTATAGCAATCAGCCCCAGCATTTT. Protein: CASSQAGYSNQPQHF. The rearrangement links TRBV3-1 (or the pseudogene TRBV3-2) to TRBJ1-5; D is unclear. The CDR3 consists of 15 residues. V lost 1 base and J lost 0, with 7 bases in between. Germline V lookup: CDR1 LGHDT, CDR2 YNNKEL (reference sequence).

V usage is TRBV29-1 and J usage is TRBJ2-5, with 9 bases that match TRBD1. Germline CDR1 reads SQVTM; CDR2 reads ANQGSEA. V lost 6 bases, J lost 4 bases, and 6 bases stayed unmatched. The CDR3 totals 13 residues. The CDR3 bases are TGCAGCGTAGAGGGACAGGGAGGAGAGACCCAGTACTTC. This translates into CSVEGQGGETQYF.

CDR3 bases: TGTGCCAGCAGCTCGCCCAGGGCAGGGTCCTACGAGCAGTACTTC. The encoded protein is CASSSPRAGSYEQYF. The chain uses TRBV7-9 and TRBJ2-7; perhaps TRBD1 as D (5 bases). V shed 4 bases and J shed 1 base, with 14 bases lying between them. The CDR3 spans 15 residues. CDR1 is SEHNR, CDR2 FQNEAQ, per germline (reference sequence).

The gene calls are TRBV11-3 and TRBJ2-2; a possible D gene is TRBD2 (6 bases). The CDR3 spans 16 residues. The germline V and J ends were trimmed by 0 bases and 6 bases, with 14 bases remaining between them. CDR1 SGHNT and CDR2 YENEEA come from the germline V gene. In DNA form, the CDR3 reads TGTGCCAGCAGCTTAGAGGCGACTAGGGGCGCCGGGGAGCTGTTTTTT. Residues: CASSLEATRGAGELFF.

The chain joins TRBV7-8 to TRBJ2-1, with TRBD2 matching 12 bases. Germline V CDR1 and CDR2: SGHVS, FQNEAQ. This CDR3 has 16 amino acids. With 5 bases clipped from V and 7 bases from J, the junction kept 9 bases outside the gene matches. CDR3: CASSISGLAGRNEQFF. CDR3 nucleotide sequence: TGTGCCAGCAGCATTTCGGGACTAGCGGGTCGGAATGAGCAGTTCTTC.

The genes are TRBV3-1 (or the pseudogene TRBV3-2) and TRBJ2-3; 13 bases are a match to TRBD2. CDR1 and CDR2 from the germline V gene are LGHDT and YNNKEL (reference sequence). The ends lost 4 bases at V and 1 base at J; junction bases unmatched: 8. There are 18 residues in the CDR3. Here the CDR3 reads CASSPGLAGVRGTDTQYF. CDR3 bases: TGTGCCAGCAGCCCCGGACTAGCGGGAGTCAGGGGCACAGATACGCAGTATTTT.

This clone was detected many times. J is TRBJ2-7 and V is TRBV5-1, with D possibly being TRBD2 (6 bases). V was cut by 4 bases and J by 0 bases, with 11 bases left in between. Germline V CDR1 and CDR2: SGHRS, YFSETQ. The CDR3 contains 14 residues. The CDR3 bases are TGCGCCAGCAGCCGCAGCGGGCCCTCCTACGAGCAGTACTTC. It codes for CASSRSGPSYEQYF.

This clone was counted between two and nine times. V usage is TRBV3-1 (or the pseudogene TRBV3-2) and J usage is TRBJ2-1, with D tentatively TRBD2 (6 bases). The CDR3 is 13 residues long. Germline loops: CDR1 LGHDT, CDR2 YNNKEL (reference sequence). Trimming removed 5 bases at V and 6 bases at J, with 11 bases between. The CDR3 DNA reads TGTGCCAGCAGCAAAACCGGGAGCAATGAGCAGTTCTTC. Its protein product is CASSKTGSNEQFF.